This T cell receptor beta chain was recovered during a study of identifying expanded T cells in peripheral blood. Findings and limits, study-wide: Approximately 1.1 clones differed between technical replicates, versus roughly 17 and 20 over time.

Data came from immunoSEQ multiplex PCR; TCRdb stores just in-frame clones and leaves some out. Here the sample spans about 86,000 clones, 85% being singletons. On this clone itself: Its antigen is unidentified.

The specimen sequenced was blood. This TCR was sampled from a person aged 18-70 years in good health.

For the CDR3, the DNA is TGCGCCAGCAGCCAAGATGGGCAAAGGACAGGCGACACTGAAGCTTTCTTT. This translates into CASSQDGQRTGDTEAFF. The chain has TRBV4-3 and TRBJ1-1; 7 nucleotides agree with TRBD1. The V gene end was trimmed by 0 bases and the J gene end by 3 bases; junction bases not matched to a gene: 10. The CDR3 runs to 17 residues. From germline, CDR1 is LGHNA and CDR2 YSLEER.